Each of the 30 T cell receptor beta chains below was sequenced from the same sample in a study of tumor and adjacent non-tumor tissue in lung cancer. The library came from three nested PCR rounds adapted from ARM-PCR protocols. Using its own MiXCR run on the multiplex PCR reads, TCRdb lists one record per CDR3 protein. The sample yields about 80,000 distinct CDR3 sequences, around 70% seen once. No cell sorting was done before RNA was extracted from the tissue. The sample comprised lung tumor tissue. The source of these receptors is a woman between 35 and 50 years old with non-small cell lung cancer.

The V and J genes are TRBV4-1 and TRBJ2-7; D is tentatively TRBD1 or TRBD2 (5 bases each). There are 11 residues in the CDR3. In germline, CDR1 is MGHRA, CDR2 YSYEKL. V was cut by 7 bases and J by 11 bases, with 15 bases left in between. The CDR3 DNA reads as TGCGCCAGCAACCATGGGGGAAATAAGTACTTC. Translation: CASNHGGNKYF.

In regard to this clonotype: One end of the junction is discordant with germline, which a read error may explain. The CDR3 nucleotides are TGTGCCAGCAACCCCCGGGACAAAAACTACGGCTACACCTTC. Translated: CASNPRDKNYGYTF. The V call is TRBV7-8, the J call TRBJ1-2, with a weak D call TRBD1 (6 bases). The germline gives CDR1 SGHVS, CDR2 FQNEAQ. The CDR3 covers 14 residues.

As to this clonotype: The conserved phenylalanine or tryptophan is not found at the CDR3 terminus, so this likely reflects a read error. This chain links TRBV20-1 with TRBJ1-5; possible D gene TRBD1, 5 bases. The CDR3 sequence is 14 residues long. Germline V gene data show CDR1 as DFQATT and CDR2 as SNEGSKA (reference sequence). CDR3 in amino acids: CSVRGGHANQPQHS. Written as DNA, the CDR3 is TGCAGTGTTAGAGGCGGACATGCCAATCAGCCCCAGCATTCT.

CDR3 loop: CVNSYQQNTEAFF. Written as DNA, the CDR3 is TGTGTCAATAGTTACCAGCAGAACACTGAAGCTTTCTTT. V usage is TRBV6-2 or TRBV6-3 and J usage is TRBJ1-1, with D hard to call. This CDR3 has 13 amino acids. CDR1 is MNHEY, CDR2 SVGEGT, per germline.

This clonotype was counted once. A much larger clonotype is one base distant, so this may be a read error. This chain links TRBV20-1 with TRBJ2-1; maybe TRBD2 (7 bases). Trimming cost V 8 bases and J 4 bases, with 21 bases left between them. The germline V gene has CDR1 DFQATT and CDR2 SNEGSKA (reference sequence). The CDR3 spans 15 residues. In DNA form, the CDR3 reads TGCAGTACCGGGGGCCAGGGAGGGGCTTACAATGAGCAGTTCTTC. Its translation: CSTGGQGGAYNEQFF.

Turning to this clonotype: A read error is possible here, since a much larger clone lies one base away. The chain uses TRBV20-1 and TRBJ1-2; D gene uncertain. Trimming shortened V by 3 bases and J by 7 bases, and 15 bases separated the two germline ends. This CDR3 contains 13 residues. Germline values: CDR1 DFQATT, CDR2 SNEGSKA (reference sequence). The CDR3 sequence: CSASALEMGGYTF. CDR3 DNA: TGCAGTGCTAGTGCCCTGGAGATGGGTGGCTACACCTTC.

Regarding this clonotype: The junction and the germline gene differ at one end; a read error may be behind it. This chain uses TRBV5-5 with TRBJ2-1; possibly TRBD2 for D (6 bases). The CDR3 spans 16 residues. CDR1 and CDR2 (germline): SGHKS, YYEKEE (reference sequence). The CDR3 reads CTSSTRTSWSYNEQFF. The CDR3 nucleotides are TGTACCAGCAGCACCCGTACTAGCTGGTCCTACAATGAGCAGTTCTTC.

On this clonotype: A much larger clone differs by one base, so this may be a read error. J is TRBJ2-5 and V is TRBV20-1, with 8 positions matching TRBD2. Germline CDR1 DFQATT, CDR2 SNEGSKA (reference sequence). The CDR3 extends over 15 amino acids. V shed 3 bases and J 1 base; nucleotides not matched to a gene: 7. The CDR3 here is CSASWGSGGQETQYF. The CDR3 DNA sequence: TGCAGTGCTAGTTGGGGAAGCGGGGGCCAAGAGACCCAGTACTTC.

This chain connects TRBV20-1 to TRBJ1-2, with D unresolved. Trimming pared 1 base from V and 7 bases from J, leaving 13 bases between. The CDR3 spans 13 residues. CDR1 and CDR2 (germline): DFQATT, SNEGSKA (reference sequence). Here the CDR3 DNA reads TGCAGTGCTAGAGTACTTCGCTGGCCTGGCTACACCTTC. Translated: CSARVLRWPGYTF.

Comments on this clonotype: Its ends do not fully match the called genes, so a read error is possible. V gene TRBV29-1 combines with J gene TRBJ1-2; no definite D call. CDR3 size: 13 residues. Germline V gives CDR1 SQVTM, CDR2 ANQGSEA. The CDR3 is CSLEETPNYGYTF. CDR3 coding DNA: TGTAGCCTTGAAGAGACACCCAACTATGGCTACACCTTC. Filled out from reference TRBV29-1 and TRBJ1-2, the complete variable domain reads SAVISQKPSRDICQRGTSLTIQCQVDSQVTMMFWYRQQPGQSLTLIATANQGSEATYESGFVIDKFPISRPNLTFSTLTVSNMSPEDSSIYLCSLEETPNYGYTFGSGTRLTVV.

Many counts were recorded for this clonotype. The V gene is TRBV12-3 or TRBV12-4, the J gene TRBJ2-2, with a weak D call TRBD2 (5 bases). The CDR3 loop spans 13 amino acids. The V end lost 6 bases, the J end lost 0 bases, and 5 bases lay between the germline ends. This chain's CDR3 is CASRDSNTGELFF. In DNA, the CDR3 is TGTGCCAGCAGGGACTCGAACACCGGGGAGCTGTTTTTT.

Turning to this clonotype: A much larger clone is a single base away; this may be a read error. The rearrangement joins TRBV28 to TRBJ2-3; D is possibly TRBD1 (5 bases). The CDR3 sequence is 12 residues long. Per the germline V gene, CDR1 is MDHEN and CDR2 is SYDVKM. As DNA, the CDR3 is TGTGCCAGCACTTTATCAGGGGATACGCAGTATTTT. It is translated as CASTLSGDTQYF.

This clonotype was counted once. A read error may account for a junction end that differs from germline. The chain has TRBV29-1 and TRBJ2-5; unclear D gene. The CDR3 loop spans 13 amino acids. The V gene's germline CDR1 is SQVTM and CDR2 ANQGSEA. The CDR3 sequence: CSVDGGLQETQYF. CDR3 nucleotides: TGCAGCGTTGATGGCGGATTACAAGAGACCCAATACTTC. Variable domain in full (rest from reference TRBV29-1 and TRBJ2-5): SAVISQKPSRDICQRGTSLTIQCQVDSQVTMMFWYRQQPGQSLTLIATANQGSEATYESGFVIDKFPISRPNLTFSTLTVSNMSPEDSSIYLCSVDGGLQETQYFGPGTRLLVL.

On this clonotype: One end of the junction fails to match germline, which may point to a read error. Here the CDR3 reads CANSQEFEGALAGGPTGEQFF. CDR3 sequence (DNA): TGCGCCAACAGCCAAGAGTTTGAGGGTGCGCTAGCGGGGGGGCCGACGGGTGAGCAATTCTTC. V gene TRBV4-1 combines with J gene TRBJ2-1, with 12 bases identical to TRBD2. From germline, CDR1 is MGHRA and CDR2 YSYEKL. The CDR3 runs to 21 residues.

Written as DNA, the CDR3 is TGTGCCGATAGCGGGCGGACCCAGTACTTC. Its translation: CADSGRTQYF. The genes are TRBV11-3 and TRBJ2-5; 7 bases agree with TRBD2. Germline CDR1 is SGHNT and CDR2 is YENEEA. Unmatched junction bases numbered 4, after V lost 11 bases and J lost 7 bases. This CDR3 has 10 amino acids.

As concerns this clonotype: At one end, the junction sequence differs from germline, possibly due to a read error. The V and J genes are TRBV7-9 and TRBJ2-7; TRBD1 matches at 12 bases. Germline V CDR1 and CDR2: SEHNR, FQNEAQ (reference sequence). CDR3 length equals 16 residues. The CDR3 is CANSLAGTGGLYEQYF. CDR3 sequence (DNA): TGTGCCAACAGCTTAGCCGGGACAGGGGGCCTCTACGAGCAGTACTTC.

On this clonotype: At one end, the junction sequence differs from germline, possibly due to a read error. The chain has TRBV11-2 and TRBJ2-2; a possible D gene is TRBD2 (5 bases). Germline CDR1 reads SGHAT; CDR2 reads FQNNGV. This CDR3 is 18 amino acids long. The CDR3 DNA follows: TGTGCTAGCAGATTTCTGGGTAGTGGGTGGGCCAACACCGGGGAGCTGTTATTT. Translating it yields CASRFLGSGWANTGELLF.

This clonotype was detected many times. The J gene is TRBJ2-7, the V gene TRBV30; D gene unclear. The germline CDR1 and CDR2 sequences are GTSNPN and SVGIG (reference sequence). V was clipped by 2 bases and J by 3 bases, with 8 bases between them. The CDR3 extends over 12 amino acids. The CDR3 is CAWSPLGYEQYF. In nucleotides, the CDR3 is TGTGCCTGGAGTCCCCTGGGCTACGAGCAGTACTTC.

To note about this clonotype: With a much larger clone just one base away, this may be a read error. This chain connects TRBV28 to TRBJ2-1; TRBD2 matches 9 bases. The CDR3 spans 16 residues. Germline V gene lookup returns CDR1 MDHEN and CDR2 SYDVKM. J was trimmed by 1 base and V by 4 bases; bases with no gene match: 5. DNA for the CDR3: TGTGCCAGCAGTTATTCGACTAGCGGATCCTACAATGAGCAGTTCTTC. Protein: CASSYSTSGSYNEQFF.

On this clonotype itself: Possible read error: a much larger clone is one base away. The DNA of the CDR3 is TGTGGCAGCACCCCCCTGAACACTGAAGCTTTCTTT. Translating it yields CGSTPLNTEAFF. The chain uses TRBV7-9 and TRBJ1-1; D not certain. Germline V CDR1 and CDR2: SEHNR, FQNEAQ (reference sequence). The CDR3 is made up of 12 amino acids.

The V and J genes are TRBV30 and TRBJ1-5; unclear D gene. The CDR3 is 14 amino acids. Trimming cost V 5 bases and J 3 bases, with 14 bases left between them. Germline CDR1 GTSNPN, CDR2 SVGIG (reference sequence). In DNA form, the CDR3 reads TGTGCCTGGGGGTCACATGTTGCCAATCAGCCCCAGCATTTT. Its protein is CAWGSHVANQPQHF. Based on the CDR3 plus reference TRBV30 and TRBJ1-5, the full variable domain is SQTIHQWPATLVQPVGSPLSLECTVEGTSNPNLYWYRQAAGRGLQLLFYSVGIGQISSEVPQNLSASRPQDRQFILSSKKLLLSDSGFYLCAWGSHVANQPQHFGDGTRLSIL.

Remarks on this clonotype: A read error is possible here, since a much larger clone lies one base away. The chain combines TRBV5-8 with TRBJ1-1; D is uncertain. Germline V CDR1 and CDR2: SGHTS, YDEGEE. The CDR3 is made up of 15 amino acids. The CDR3 DNA follows: TGTGCCAACAGCTTGACTAGGACGGGGAACACTGAAGCTTTCTTT. Translating gives CANSLTRTGNTEAFF.

Concerning this clonotype: The junction differs from germline at one of its ends, possibly a read error. The gene calls are TRBV24-1 and TRBJ2-5; 9 bases match TRBD1. The CDR3 is 15 amino acids. CDR1 KGHDR and CDR2 SFDVKD come from the germline V gene. The chain's CDR3 is CATSDPRTGEEAQYF. The CDR3 coding sequence is TGTGCCACCAGTGACCCCAGGACAGGGGAAGAGGCCCAGTACTTC.

This clonotype was detected once. V and J are TRBV12-3 or TRBV12-4 and TRBJ1-5, with D maybe TRBD1 (5 bases). V was shortened by 5 bases and J by 12 bases, with 26 bases between the two germline ends. This CDR3 has 16 amino acids. DNA of the CDR3: TGTGCCAGCAGTACAAACAGGAAAGCGAGCAATCAACACCAGCATTTT. Translated: CASSTNRKASNQHQHF.

On this clonotype: This may arise from a read error, as a much more abundant clone is one base away. No conserved phenylalanine or tryptophan ends this CDR3, so it is likely a read error. V is TRBV13 and J is TRBJ2-7; 10 bases agree with TRBD2. The V gene's germline CDR1 is PRHDT and CDR2 FYEKMQ (reference sequence). The junction had 13 bases not matched to a gene; V was cut back by 8 bases and J by 6 bases. The CDR3 is 15 residues long. The CDR3 spells CASCGSGGATSEQYL. DNA of the CDR3: TGTGCCAGCTGTGGGAGCGGGGGGGCTACAAGCGAGCAGTACTTA.

The gene calls are TRBV10-3 and TRBJ1-4; no definite D call. CDR3 length equals 14 residues. Germline CDR1 reads ENHRY; CDR2 reads SYGVKD. Trimming shortened V by 3 bases and J by 8 bases, and 13 bases separated the two germline ends. The CDR3 reads CAISDDGRGEKLFF. The CDR3 DNA reads as TGTGCCATCAGTGACGATGGAAGAGGCGAAAAACTGTTTTTT.

A note on this clonotype: A much larger clonotype is one base distant, so this may be a read error. The CDR3 loop reads CSSIKRGSAKNNQYF. The CDR3 DNA sequence: TGCAGTTCCATAAAGCGGGGCTCAGCCAAAAACAATCAGTACTTC. This rearrangement joins TRBV20-1 to TRBJ2-4; 7 bases are shared with TRBD2. This CDR3 is built from 15 residues. Per germline, CDR1 DFQATT and CDR2 SNEGSKA (reference sequence).

This clonotype has just a few counts. This chain connects TRBV29-1 to TRBJ2-2, with D possibly matching TRBD2 (5 bases). The CDR3 runs 13 residues. Per germline, CDR1 SQVTM and CDR2 ANQGSEA. CDR3 region: CSVHTGMEGELFF. CDR3 coding DNA: TGCAGTGTCCACACCGGGATGGAGGGGGAGCTGTTTTTT.

This clonotype occurred once. An end of the junction differs from the germline gene, which may be a read error. This chain connects TRBV6-5 to TRBJ1-2; maybe TRBD1 (5 bases). The CDR3 is 15 amino acids. Germline V gene sequence: CDR1 MNHEY, CDR2 SVGAGI. In DNA form, the CDR3 reads TGTGCCAGGAGTTACGGGGCAGGGTCTGACTATGGCTACACGTTT. This gives the protein CARSYGAGSDYGYTF.

Remarks on this clonotype: In this CDR3 the conserved last residue, phenylalanine or tryptophan, is missing, so a read error is likely. The limits of the CDR3 on the DNA are not certain, so only TCRdb's listed CDR3 is given. V usage is TRBV11-2 and J usage is TRBJ1-2; TRBD1 was called by the table and not checked on the DNA. The germline V gene has CDR1 SGHAT and CDR2 FQNNGV. From its first to its last residue, the CDR3 has 13 amino acids. This chain's CDR3 is CASSPDRERGYAL.